The 8 T cell receptor beta chains listed next were all sequenced from one sample in a study of blood T cell repertoires in COVID-19. Method: immunoSEQ multiplex PCR; TCRdb's copy keeps in-frame clones and lacks some. The top ten hold approximately 10% of the sample, which has 160,000 or so clones, around 82% seen once. The sequenced sample was peripheral blood. The receptors were gathered from a man in his sixties with active or convalescent COVID-19.

The V call is TRBV5-1, the J call TRBJ2-5, with TRBD1 matching 9 bases. Losses at the gene ends were 4 bases for V and 5 bases for J; bases not matched to a gene: 12. The germline V gene has CDR1 SGHRS and CDR2 YFSETQ. The CDR3 consists of 16 residues. The CDR3 protein is CASSPRTGDLEETQYF. The CDR3 coding sequence is TGCGCCAGCAGCCCTCGGACAGGGGACCTTGAGGAGACCCAGTACTTC.

In this sample, this clone turned up a few times. This chain links TRBV18 with TRBJ1-5; the match to TRBD1 covers 8 bases. Germline CDR1 is KGHSH and CDR2 is LQKENI. CDR3 size: 13 residues. V dropped 6 bases and J dropped 4; count of bases not matched to a gene: 2. CDR3 bases: TGTGCCAGCTCGGGGGACAGGAATCAGCCCCAGCATTTT. It encodes CASSGDRNQPQHF.

This clone was observed a few times. This sequence joins TRBV5-1 and TRBJ2-7; 8 bases line up with TRBD2. The germline CDR1 and CDR2 sequences are SGHRS and YFSETQ. This CDR3 has 15 amino acids. V was pared by 4 bases and J by 0 bases, with 6 bases of the junction left unmatched. CDR3 coding DNA: TGCGCCAGCAGCCCTAGCGGGCGGAGCTCCTACGAGCAGTACTTC. Translating it yields CASSPSGRSSYEQYF.

This clone was observed a single time. The rearrangement links TRBV19 to TRBJ2-1, with D tentatively TRBD1 (6 bases). CDR1 LNHDA and CDR2 SQIVND come from the germline V gene (reference sequence). The CDR3 length is 18 residues. The germline V and J ends were trimmed by 1 base and 3 bases, with 19 bases remaining between them. CDR3 sequence (DNA): TGTGCCAGTAGTATAGGTCCACTAAGGGGGTCCGACTACAATGAGCAGTTCTTC. Translation: CASSIGPLRGSDYNEQFF.

This clone was counted a few times. V gene TRBV2 combines with J gene TRBJ2-3, with 10 bases identical to TRBD2. The CDR3 has 14 residues. V shed 4 bases and J 6 bases; nucleotides not matched to a gene: 4. The germline gives CDR1 SNHLY, CDR2 FYNNEI. In nucleotides, the CDR3 is TGTGCCAGCAGTGGCCTAGCGGGAGTGGATACGCAGTATTTT. This codes for CASSGLAGVDTQYF. Using reference TRBV2 and TRBJ2-3 for the parts outside the CDR3, the full variable domain is EPEVTQTPSHQVTQMGQEVILRCVPISNHLYFYWYRQILGQKVEFLVSFYNNEISEKSEIFDDQFSVERPDGSNFTLKIRSTKLEDSAMYFCASSGLAGVDTQYFGPGTRLTVL.

This chain links TRBV9 with TRBJ2-2; 9 bases are a match to TRBD2. Germline V gene sequence: CDR1 SGDLS, CDR2 YYNGEE. The CDR3 is 18 amino acids. The trim removed 3 bases at V and 5 bases at J, leaving 14 bases unmatched. This chain's CDR3 is CASSEGLVAGAGTGELFF. The CDR3 bases are TGTGCCAGCAGCGAGGGACTGGTAGCGGGAGCGGGGACCGGGGAGCTGTTTTTT. The complete variable domain, with remaining parts taken from reference TRBV9 and TRBJ2-2, reads DSGVTQTPKHLITATGQRVTLRCSPRSGDLSVYWYQQSLDQGLQFLIQYYNGEERAKGNILERFSAQQFPDLHSELNLSSLELGDSALYFCASSEGLVAGAGTGELFFGEGSRLTVL.

This sequence joins TRBV25-1 and TRBJ2-7, with 7 bases matching TRBD2. The germline V gene has CDR1 MGHDK and CDR2 SYGVNS. The CDR3 totals 15 residues. V was clipped by 1 base and J by 4 bases; unmatched bases: 7. This chain's CDR3 is CASSELSGLPYEQYF. CDR3 sequence (DNA): TGTGCCAGCAGTGAATTATCGGGACTACCTTACGAGCAGTACTTC.

The chain couples TRBV13 to TRBJ2-2; D gene ambiguous. V dropped 5 bases and J dropped 0 bases, with 16 bases sitting between them. CDR3 size: 17 residues. From germline, CDR1 is PRHDT and CDR2 FYEKMQ (reference sequence). CDR3 sequence reads: CASSPYGAASNTGELFF. DNA for the CDR3: TGTGCCAGCAGCCCCTACGGAGCCGCCTCGAACACCGGGGAGCTGTTTTTT.